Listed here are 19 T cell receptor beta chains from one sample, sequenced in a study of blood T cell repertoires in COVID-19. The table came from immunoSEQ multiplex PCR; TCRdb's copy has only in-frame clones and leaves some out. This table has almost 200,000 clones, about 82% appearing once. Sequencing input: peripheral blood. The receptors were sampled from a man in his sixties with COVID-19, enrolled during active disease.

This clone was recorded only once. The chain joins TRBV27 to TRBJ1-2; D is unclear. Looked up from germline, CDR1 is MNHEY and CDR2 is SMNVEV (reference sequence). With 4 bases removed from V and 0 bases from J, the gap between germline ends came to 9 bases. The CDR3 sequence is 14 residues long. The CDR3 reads CASSSSRANYGYTF. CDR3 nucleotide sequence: TGTGCCAGCAGTTCCTCACGGGCTAACTATGGCTACACCTTC.

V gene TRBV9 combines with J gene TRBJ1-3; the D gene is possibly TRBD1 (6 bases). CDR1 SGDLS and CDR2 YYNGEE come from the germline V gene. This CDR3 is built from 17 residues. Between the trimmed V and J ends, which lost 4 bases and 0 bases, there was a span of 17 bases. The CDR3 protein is CASSLADRPDSGNTIYF. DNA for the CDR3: TGTGCCAGCAGCCTAGCAGACAGGCCCGACTCTGGAAACACCATATATTTT.

CDR3 protein: CASSSGGNGYTF. DNA of the CDR3: TGTGCCAGCAGCTCAGGGGGCAATGGCTACACCTTC. V gene TRBV7-9 combines with J gene TRBJ1-2; 8 nucleotides agree with TRBD1. V lost 4 bases to trimming and J lost 6 bases; unmatched junction nucleotides: 1. CDR1 SEHNR and CDR2 FQNEAQ come from the germline V gene (reference sequence). The CDR3 covers 12 residues.

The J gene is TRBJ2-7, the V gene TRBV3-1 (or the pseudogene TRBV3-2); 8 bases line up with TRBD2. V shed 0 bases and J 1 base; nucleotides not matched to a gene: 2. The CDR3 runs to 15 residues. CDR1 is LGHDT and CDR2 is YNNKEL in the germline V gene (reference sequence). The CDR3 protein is CASSQEPGGSYEQYF. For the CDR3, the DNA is TGTGCCAGCAGCCAAGAGCCGGGGGGGTCCTACGAGCAGTACTTC.

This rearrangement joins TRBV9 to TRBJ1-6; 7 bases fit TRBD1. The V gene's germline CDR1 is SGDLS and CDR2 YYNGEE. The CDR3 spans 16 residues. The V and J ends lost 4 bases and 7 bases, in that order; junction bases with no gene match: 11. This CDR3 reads CASSPDRVRENSPLHF. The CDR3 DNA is TGTGCCAGCAGCCCAGACAGGGTCCGGGAGAATTCACCCCTCCACTTT.

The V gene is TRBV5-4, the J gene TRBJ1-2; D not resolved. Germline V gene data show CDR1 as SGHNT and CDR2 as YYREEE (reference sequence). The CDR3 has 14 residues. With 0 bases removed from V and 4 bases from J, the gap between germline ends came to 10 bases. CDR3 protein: CASSLEMQVYGYTF. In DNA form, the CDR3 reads TGTGCCAGCAGCTTGGAGATGCAGGTCTATGGCTACACCTTC. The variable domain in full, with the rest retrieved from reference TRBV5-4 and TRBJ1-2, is ETGVTQSPTHLIKTRGQQVTLRCSSQSGHNTVSWYQQALGQGPQFIFQYYREEENGRGNFPPRFSGLQFPNYSSELNVNALELDDSALYLCASSLEMQVYGYTFGSGTRLTVV.

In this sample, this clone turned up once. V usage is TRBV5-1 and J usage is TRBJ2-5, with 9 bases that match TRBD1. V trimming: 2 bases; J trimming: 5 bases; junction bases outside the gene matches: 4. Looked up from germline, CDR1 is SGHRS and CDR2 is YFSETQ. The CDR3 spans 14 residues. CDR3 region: CASSFTGGQETQYF. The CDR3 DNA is TGCGCCAGCAGCTTTACAGGGGGCCAGGAGACCCAGTACTTC.

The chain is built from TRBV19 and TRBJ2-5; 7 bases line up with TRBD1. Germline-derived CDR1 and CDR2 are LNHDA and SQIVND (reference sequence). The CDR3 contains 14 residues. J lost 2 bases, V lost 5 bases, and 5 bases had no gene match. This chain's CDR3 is CASSPRQGQETQYF. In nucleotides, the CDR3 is TGTGCCAGTAGTCCTCGACAGGGTCAAGAGACCCAGTACTTC.

CDR3 nucleotides: TGTGCCAGCAGGAGGACAGACACCAACACTGAAGCTTTCTTT. Translated, it gives CASRRTDTNTEAFF. The chain uses TRBV27 and TRBJ1-1; a possible D gene is TRBD1 (6 bases). The length of the CDR3 is 14 residues. The germline V gene has CDR1 MNHEY and CDR2 SMNVEV (reference sequence). The V end lost 6 bases, the J end lost 2 bases, and 13 bases lay between the germline ends.

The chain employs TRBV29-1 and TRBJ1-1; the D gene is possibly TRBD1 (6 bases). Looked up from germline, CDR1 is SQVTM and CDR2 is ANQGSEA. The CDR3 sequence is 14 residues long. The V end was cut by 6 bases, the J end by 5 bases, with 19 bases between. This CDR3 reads CSVSGRGVETEAFF. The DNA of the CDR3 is TGCAGCGTCTCTGGGAGGGGGGTAGAAACTGAAGCTTTCTTT.

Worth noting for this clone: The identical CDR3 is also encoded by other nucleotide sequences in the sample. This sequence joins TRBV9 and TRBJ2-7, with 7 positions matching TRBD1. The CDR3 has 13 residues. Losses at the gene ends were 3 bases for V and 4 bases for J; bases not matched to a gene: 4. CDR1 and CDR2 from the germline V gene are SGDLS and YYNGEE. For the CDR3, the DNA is TGTGCCAGCAGCGGCCTCAGGGGGTACGAGCAGTACTTC. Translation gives CASSGLRGYEQYF.

The CDR3 loop reads CASSQWTAHNSPLHF. CDR3 sequence (DNA): TGTGCCAGCAGCCAGTGGACAGCCCATAATTCACCCCTCCACTTT. The chain employs TRBV14 and TRBJ1-6; D possibly corresponds to TRBD1 (6 bases). V gave up 3 bases and J gave up 5 bases, with 11 bases separating them. CDR1 and CDR2 from the germline V gene are SGHDN and FVKESK. CDR3 length equals 15 residues.

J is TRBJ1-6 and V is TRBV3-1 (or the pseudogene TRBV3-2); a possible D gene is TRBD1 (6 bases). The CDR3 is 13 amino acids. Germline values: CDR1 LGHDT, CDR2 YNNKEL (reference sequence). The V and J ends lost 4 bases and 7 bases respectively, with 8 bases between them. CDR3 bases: TGTGCCAGCAGCCGACAGGAGAATTCACCCCTCCACTTT. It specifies CASSRQENSPLHF.

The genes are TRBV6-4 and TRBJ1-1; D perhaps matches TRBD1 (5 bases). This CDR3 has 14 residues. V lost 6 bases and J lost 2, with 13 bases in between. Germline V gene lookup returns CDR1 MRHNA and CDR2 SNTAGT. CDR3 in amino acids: CASSAAGGNTEAFF. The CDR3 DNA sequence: TGTGCCAGCAGCGCAGCCGGGGGTAACACTGAAGCTTTCTTT.

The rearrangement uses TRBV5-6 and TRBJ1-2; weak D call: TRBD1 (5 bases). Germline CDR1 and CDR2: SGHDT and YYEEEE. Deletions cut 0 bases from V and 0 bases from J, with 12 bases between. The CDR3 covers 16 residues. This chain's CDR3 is CASSLAVGHTNYGYTF. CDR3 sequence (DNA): TGTGCCAGCAGCTTGGCAGTTGGACACACTAACTATGGCTACACCTTC.

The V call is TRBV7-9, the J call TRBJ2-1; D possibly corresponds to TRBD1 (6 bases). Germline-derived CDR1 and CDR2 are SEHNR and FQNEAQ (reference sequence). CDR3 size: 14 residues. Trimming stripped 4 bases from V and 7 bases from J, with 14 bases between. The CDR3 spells CASSSRGSSNEQFF. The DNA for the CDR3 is TGTGCCAGCAGCTCCAGGGGCAGCTCGAATGAGCAGTTCTTC. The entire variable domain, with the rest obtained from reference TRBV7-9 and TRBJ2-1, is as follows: DTGVSQNPRHKITKRGQNVTFRCDPISEHNRLYWYRQTLGQGPEFLTYFQNEAQLEKSRLLSDRFSAERPKGSFSTLEIQRTEQGDSAMYLCASSSRGSSNEQFFGPGTRLTVL.

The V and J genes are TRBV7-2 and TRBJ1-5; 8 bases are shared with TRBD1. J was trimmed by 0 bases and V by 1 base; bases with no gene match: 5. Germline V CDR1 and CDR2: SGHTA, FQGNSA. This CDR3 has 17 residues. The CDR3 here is CASSLGTTGGSNQPQHF. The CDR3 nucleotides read TGTGCCAGCAGCTTAGGGACCACAGGGGGTAGCAATCAGCCCCAGCATTTT.

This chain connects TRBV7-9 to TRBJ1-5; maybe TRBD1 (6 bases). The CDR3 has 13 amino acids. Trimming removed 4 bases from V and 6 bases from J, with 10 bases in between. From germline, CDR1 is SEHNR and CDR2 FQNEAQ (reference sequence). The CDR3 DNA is TGTGCCAGCAGCTCCGAAGGGGGTCAGCCCCAGCATTTT. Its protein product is CASSSEGGQPQHF.

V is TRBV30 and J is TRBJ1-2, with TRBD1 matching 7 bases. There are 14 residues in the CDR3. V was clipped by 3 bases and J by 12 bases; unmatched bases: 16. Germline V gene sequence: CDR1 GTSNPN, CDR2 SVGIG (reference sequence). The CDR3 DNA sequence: TGTGCCTGGAGCCCGAACCGCCCGACAGGGAAGGACACCTTC. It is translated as CAWSPNRPTGKDTF.